Below, 5 T cell receptor beta chains from the same sample are listed, as sequenced in a study of cytomegalovirus exposure and HLA in healthy donors. The PCR employed 60 Vbeta primers together with 13 Jbeta primers. Profiling relied on immunoSEQ multiplex PCR, and the TCRdb table lists in-frame clones only, not all of them. The data show under 150,000 clones, with about 80% seen just once and 1.5% to 2.5% held by the top ten. Material for sequencing was PBMCs. These receptors originate from a young man in good health and CMV-seronegative.

The rearrangement uses TRBV7-2 and TRBJ2-5; TRBD1 matches at 7 bases. Germline CDR1 reads SGHTA; CDR2 reads FQGNSA. The CDR3 is 15 amino acids. Trimming removed 4 bases from V and 2 bases from J; junction bases left unmatched: 7. The CDR3 nucleotides are TGTGCCAGCAGCTCGGGACCGGGACAGCAAGAGACCCAGTACTTC. Amino acid sequence: CASSSGPGQQETQYF. The whole variable domain, filled in from reference TRBV7-2 and TRBJ2-5, reads GAGVSQSPSNKVTEKGKDVELRCDPISGHTALYWYRQSLGQGLEFLIYFQGNSAPDKSGLPSDRFSAERTGGSVSTLTIQRTQQEDSAVYLCASSSGPGQQETQYFGPGTRLLVL.

The chain carries TRBV28 and TRBJ2-4; possibly TRBD1 for D (5 bases). The germline V and J ends were trimmed by 0 bases and 8 bases, with 17 bases remaining between them. This CDR3 contains 16 residues. The germline CDR1 and CDR2 sequences are MDHEN and SYDVKM. The CDR3 bases are TGTGCCAGCAGTTTATGGACCCAGGGTCGGAAGGACATTCAGTACTTC. This gives the protein CASSLWTQGRKDIQYF.

This chain connects TRBV12-5 to TRBJ2-7, with 11 bases fitting TRBD1. CDR3 length equals 16 residues. Germline CDR1 LGHNT, CDR2 FRNRAP. The V segment lost 3 bases and the J segment 3 bases; nucleotides outside the gene matches: 7. CDR3 DNA: TGTGCTAGTGGTTTAACGAGGGGACAGGGGGTCTACGAGCAGTACGTC. Protein product: CASGLTRGQGVYEQYV.

CDR3 loop: CASSYGLGETQYF. CDR3 bases: TGTGCCAGCAGTTACGGTCTCGGAGAGACCCAGTACTTC. V usage is TRBV6-6 and J usage is TRBJ2-5; D ambiguous. The CDR3 consists of 13 residues. Trimming stripped 2 bases from V and 4 bases from J, with 8 bases between. Germline V gene lookup returns CDR1 MNHNY and CDR2 SVGAGI (reference sequence).

The chain has TRBV25-1 and TRBJ2-1, with D maybe TRBD2 (5 bases). Germline V gene sequence: CDR1 MGHDK, CDR2 SYGVNS. The CDR3 loop spans 15 amino acids. Trimming shortened V by 5 bases and J by 8 bases, and 19 bases separated the two germline ends. CDR3 nucleotides: TGTGCCAGCAGTAACCTCGACTATCTCGGGCATGAGCAGTTCTTC. Protein: CASSNLDYLGHEQFF.